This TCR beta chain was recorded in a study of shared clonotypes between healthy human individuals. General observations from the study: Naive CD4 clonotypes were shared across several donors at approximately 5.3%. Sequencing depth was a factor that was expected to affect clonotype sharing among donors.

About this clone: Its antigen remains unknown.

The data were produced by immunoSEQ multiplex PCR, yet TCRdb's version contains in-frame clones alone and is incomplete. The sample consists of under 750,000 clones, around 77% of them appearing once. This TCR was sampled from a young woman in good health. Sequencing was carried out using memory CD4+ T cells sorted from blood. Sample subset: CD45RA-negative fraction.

The CDR3 nucleotides read TGCGCCAGCAGCTTAGACGGGTCCACAGGAAACACCATATATTTT. Translation gives CASSLDGSTGNTIYF. The chain recombines TRBV5-1 with TRBJ1-3; no clear D gene. The CDR3 totals 15 residues. With 2 bases removed from V and 4 bases from J, the gap between germline ends came to 13 bases. Germline assignment: CDR1 SGHRS and CDR2 YFSETQ.